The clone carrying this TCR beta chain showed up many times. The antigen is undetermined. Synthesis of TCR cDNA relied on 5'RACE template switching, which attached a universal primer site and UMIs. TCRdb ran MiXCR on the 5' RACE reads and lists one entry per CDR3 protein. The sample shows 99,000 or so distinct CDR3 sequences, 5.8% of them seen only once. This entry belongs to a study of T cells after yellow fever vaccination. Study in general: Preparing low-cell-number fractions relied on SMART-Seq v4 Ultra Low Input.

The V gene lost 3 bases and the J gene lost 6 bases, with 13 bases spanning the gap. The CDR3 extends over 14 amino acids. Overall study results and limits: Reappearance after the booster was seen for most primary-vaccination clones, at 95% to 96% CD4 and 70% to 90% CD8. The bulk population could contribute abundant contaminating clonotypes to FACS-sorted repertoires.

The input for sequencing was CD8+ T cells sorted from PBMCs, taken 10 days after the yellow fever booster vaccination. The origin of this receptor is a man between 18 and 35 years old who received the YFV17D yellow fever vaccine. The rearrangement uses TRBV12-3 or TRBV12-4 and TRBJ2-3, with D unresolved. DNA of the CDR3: TGTGCCAGCAGTTTGCCTGGGGTTCGGGATACGCAGTATTTT. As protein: CASSLPGVRDTQYF.